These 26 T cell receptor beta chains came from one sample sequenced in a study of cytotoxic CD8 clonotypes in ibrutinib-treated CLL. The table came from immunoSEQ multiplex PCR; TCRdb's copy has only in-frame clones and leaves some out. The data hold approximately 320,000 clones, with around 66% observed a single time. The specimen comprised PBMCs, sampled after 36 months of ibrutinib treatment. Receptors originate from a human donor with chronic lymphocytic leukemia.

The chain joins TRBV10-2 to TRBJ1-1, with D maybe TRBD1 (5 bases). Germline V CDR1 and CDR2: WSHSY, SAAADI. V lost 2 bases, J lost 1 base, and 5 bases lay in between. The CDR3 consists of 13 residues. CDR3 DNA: TGCGCCAGCAGTGAGGGGGGGAACACTGAAGCTTTCTTT. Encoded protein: CASSEGGNTEAFF.

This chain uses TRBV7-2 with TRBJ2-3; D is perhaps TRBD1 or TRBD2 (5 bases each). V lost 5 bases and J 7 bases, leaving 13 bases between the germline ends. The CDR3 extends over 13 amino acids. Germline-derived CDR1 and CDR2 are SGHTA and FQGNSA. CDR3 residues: CASSPGTLNTQYF. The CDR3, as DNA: TGTGCCAGCAGCCCTGGGACCTTAAATACGCAGTATTTT.

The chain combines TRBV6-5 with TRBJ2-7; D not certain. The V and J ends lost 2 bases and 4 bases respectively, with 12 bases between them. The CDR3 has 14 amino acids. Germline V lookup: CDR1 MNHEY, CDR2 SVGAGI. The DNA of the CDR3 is TGTGCCAGCAGTTACCTCCTAAATGGGTACGAGCAGTACTTC. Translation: CASSYLLNGYEQYF.

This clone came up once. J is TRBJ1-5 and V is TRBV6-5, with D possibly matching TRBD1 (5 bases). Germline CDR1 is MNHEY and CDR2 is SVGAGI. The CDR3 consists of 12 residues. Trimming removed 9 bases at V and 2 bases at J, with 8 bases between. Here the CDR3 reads CASWGRNQPQHF. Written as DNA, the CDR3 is TGTGCCAGTTGGGGACGCAATCAGCCCCAGCATTTT.

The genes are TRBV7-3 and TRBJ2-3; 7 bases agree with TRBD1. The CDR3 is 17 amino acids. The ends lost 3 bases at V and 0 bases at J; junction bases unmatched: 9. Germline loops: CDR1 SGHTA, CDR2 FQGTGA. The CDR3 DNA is TGTGCCAGCAGCTTGGTCGGCCGGGACAGCAGCACAGATACGCAGTATTTT. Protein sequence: CASSLVGRDSSTDTQYF.

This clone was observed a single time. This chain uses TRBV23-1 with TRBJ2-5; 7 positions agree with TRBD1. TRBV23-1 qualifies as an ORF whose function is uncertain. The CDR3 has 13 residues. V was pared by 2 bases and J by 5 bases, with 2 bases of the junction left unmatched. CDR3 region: CASSQRQGETQYF. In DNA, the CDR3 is TGCGCCAGCAGTCAAAGACAGGGTGAGACCCAGTACTTC.

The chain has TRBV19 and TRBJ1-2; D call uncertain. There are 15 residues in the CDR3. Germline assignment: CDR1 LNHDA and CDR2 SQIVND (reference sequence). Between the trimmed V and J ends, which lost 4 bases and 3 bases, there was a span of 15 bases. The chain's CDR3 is CASSSWFGFDYGYTF. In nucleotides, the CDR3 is TGTGCCAGTAGTAGTTGGTTCGGGTTCGACTATGGCTACACCTTC.

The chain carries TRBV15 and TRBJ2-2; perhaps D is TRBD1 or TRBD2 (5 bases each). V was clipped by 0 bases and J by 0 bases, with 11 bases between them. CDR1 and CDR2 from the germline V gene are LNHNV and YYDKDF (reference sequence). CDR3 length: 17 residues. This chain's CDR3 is CATSRDLPGPNTGELFF. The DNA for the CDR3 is TGTGCCACCAGCAGAGATCTGCCGGGGCCGAACACCGGGGAGCTGTTTTTT. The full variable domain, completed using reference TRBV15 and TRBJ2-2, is DAMVIQNPRYQVTQFGKPVTLSCSQTLNHNVMYWYQQKSSQAPKLLFHYYDKDFNNEADTPDNFQSRRPNTSFCFLDIRSPGLGDTAMYLCATSRDLPGPNTGELFFGEGSRLTVL.

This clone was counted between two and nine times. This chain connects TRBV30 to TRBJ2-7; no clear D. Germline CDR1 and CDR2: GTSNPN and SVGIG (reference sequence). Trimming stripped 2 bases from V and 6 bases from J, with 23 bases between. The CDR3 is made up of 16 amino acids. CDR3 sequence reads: CAWSRRWNYLEPEQYF. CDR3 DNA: TGTGCCTGGAGTAGAAGGTGGAATTACTTGGAGCCCGAGCAGTACTTC. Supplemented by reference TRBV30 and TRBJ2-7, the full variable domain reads SQTIHQWPATLVQPVGSPLSLECTVEGTSNPNLYWYRQAAGRGLQLLFYSVGIGQISSEVPQNLSASRPQDRQFILSSKKLLLSDSGFYLCAWSRRWNYLEPEQYFGPGTRLTVT.

The CDR3 sequence: CASSSSGRMTYEQYF. The CDR3 DNA is TGTGCCAGCAGCTCTAGCGGGCGAATGACCTACGAGCAGTACTTC. This rearrangement joins TRBV7-9 to TRBJ2-7, with 8 nucleotides matching TRBD2. The CDR3 totals 15 residues. J lost 2 bases, V lost 4 bases, and 7 bases had no gene match. Germline assignment: CDR1 SEHNR and CDR2 FQNEAQ (reference sequence).

The CDR3 spells CASSLVSGRGVPPEAFF. The DNA for the CDR3 is TGCGCCAGCAGCTTGGTGTCGGGGCGAGGGGTTCCCCCTGAAGCTTTCTTT. This rearrangement joins TRBV5-1 to TRBJ1-1, with a weak D call TRBD1 (5 bases). Germline CDR1 and CDR2: SGHRS and YFSETQ. The ends were cut back, 0 bases at V and 6 bases at J, with 21 bases in the middle. This CDR3 is built from 17 residues.

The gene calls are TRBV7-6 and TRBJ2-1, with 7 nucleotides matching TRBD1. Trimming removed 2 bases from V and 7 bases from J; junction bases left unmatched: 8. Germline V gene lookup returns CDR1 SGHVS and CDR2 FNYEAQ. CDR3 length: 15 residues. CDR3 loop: CASSLLGTVGNEQFF. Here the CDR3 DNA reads TGTGCCAGCAGCTTACTCGGGACAGTGGGAAATGAGCAGTTCTTC.

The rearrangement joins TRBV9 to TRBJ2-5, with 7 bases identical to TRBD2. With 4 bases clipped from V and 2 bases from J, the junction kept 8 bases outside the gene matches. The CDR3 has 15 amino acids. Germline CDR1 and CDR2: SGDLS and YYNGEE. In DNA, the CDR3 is TGTGCCAGCAGCTCCCAAGCGGGAAGACAAGAGACCCAGTACTTC. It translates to CASSSQAGRQETQYF.

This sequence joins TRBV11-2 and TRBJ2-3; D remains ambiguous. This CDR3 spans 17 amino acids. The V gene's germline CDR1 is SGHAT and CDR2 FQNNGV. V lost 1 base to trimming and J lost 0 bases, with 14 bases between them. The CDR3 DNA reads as TGTGCCAGCAGCTTAGGAGCCGGACGGCCAAGCACAGATACGCAGTATTTT. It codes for CASSLGAGRPSTDTQYF.

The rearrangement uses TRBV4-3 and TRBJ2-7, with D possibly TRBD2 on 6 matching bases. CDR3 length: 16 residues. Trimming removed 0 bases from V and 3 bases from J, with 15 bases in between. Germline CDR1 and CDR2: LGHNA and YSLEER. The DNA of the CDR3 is TGCGCCAGCAGCCAAGATTCGGGACTGTGGGGCTACGAGCAGTACTTC. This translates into CASSQDSGLWGYEQYF.

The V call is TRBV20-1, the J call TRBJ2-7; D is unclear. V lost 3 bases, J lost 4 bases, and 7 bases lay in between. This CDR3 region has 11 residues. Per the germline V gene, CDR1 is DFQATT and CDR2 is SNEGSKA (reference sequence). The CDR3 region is CSASNSYEQYF. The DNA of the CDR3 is TGCAGTGCTAGTAATAGTTACGAGCAGTACTTC.

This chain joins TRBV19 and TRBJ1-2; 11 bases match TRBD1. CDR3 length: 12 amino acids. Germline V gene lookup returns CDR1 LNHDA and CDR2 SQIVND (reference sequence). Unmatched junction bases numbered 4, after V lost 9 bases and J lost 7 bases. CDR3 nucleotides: TGTGCCAGCTGGGACAGGGGGTTTGGCTACACCTTC. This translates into CASWDRGFGYTF.

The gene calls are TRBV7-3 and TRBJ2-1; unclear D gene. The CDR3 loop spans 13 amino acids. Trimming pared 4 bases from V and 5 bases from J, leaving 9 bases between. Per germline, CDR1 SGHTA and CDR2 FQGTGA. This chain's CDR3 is CASSSSWDNEQFF. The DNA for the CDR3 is TGTGCCAGCAGCTCGAGCTGGGACAATGAGCAGTTCTTC.

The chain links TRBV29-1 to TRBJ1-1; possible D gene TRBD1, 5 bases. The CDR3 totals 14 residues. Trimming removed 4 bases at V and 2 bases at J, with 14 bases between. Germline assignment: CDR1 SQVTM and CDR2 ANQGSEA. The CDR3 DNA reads TGCAGCGTTGTGGGGGGTCCGCTCAACACTGAAGCTTTCTTT. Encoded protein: CSVVGGPLNTEAFF.

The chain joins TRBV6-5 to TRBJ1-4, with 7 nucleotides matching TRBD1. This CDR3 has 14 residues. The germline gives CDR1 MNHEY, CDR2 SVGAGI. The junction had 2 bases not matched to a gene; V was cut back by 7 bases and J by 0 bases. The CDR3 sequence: CASITGATNEKLFF. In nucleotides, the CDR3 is TGTGCCAGCATCACAGGGGCAACTAATGAAAAACTGTTTTTT.

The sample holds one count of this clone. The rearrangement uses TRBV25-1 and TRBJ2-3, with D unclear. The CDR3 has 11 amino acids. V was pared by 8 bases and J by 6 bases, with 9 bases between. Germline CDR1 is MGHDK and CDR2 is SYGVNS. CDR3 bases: TGTGCCAGCGGGCTGAGGGATACGCAGTATTTT. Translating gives CASGLRDTQYF.

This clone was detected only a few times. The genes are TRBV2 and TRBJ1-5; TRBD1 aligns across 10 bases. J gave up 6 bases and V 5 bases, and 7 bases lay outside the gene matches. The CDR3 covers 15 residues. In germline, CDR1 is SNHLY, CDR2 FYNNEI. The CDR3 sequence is CASSLRTGGFQPQHF. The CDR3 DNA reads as TGTGCCAGCAGTCTCCGGACAGGGGGTTTTCAGCCCCAGCATTTT.

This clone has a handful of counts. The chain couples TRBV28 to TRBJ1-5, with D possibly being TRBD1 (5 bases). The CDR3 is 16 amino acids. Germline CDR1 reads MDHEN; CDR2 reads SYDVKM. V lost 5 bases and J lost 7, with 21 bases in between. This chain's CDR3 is CASSHAGTALRQPQHF. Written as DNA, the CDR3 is TGTGCCAGCAGTCACGCCGGGACGGCCCTTAGGCAGCCCCAGCATTTT.

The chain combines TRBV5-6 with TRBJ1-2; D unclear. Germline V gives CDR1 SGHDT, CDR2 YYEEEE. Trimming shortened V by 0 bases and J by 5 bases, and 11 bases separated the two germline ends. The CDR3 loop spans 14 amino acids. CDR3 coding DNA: TGTGCCAGCAGCTTGGTACGGGCCCTTTATGGCTACACCTTC. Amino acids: CASSLVRALYGYTF.

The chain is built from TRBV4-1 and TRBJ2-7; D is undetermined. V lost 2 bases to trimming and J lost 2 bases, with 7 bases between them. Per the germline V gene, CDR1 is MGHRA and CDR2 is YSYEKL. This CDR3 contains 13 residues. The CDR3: CASSQRVTYEQYF. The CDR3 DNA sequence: TGCGCCAGCAGCCAAAGGGTAACCTACGAGCAGTACTTC.

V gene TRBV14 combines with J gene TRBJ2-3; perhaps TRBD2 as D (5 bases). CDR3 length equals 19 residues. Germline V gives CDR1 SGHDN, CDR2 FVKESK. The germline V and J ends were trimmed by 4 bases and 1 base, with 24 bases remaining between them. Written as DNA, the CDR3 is TGTGCCAGCAGCCTCACGAAACGCTCCAGGTACGGGGGCACAGATACGCAGTATTTT. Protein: CASSLTKRSRYGGTDTQYF.